The 14 T cell receptor beta chains in this list originate from one sample, sequenced in a study of CD8 T cells in ankylosing spondylitis. MiXCR, applied by TCRdb to the 5' RACE reads, yields one record per CDR3 protein. The data hold around 150,000 distinct CDR3 sequences, with about 32% observed a single time. Input material: synovial fluid, either unsorted or a sorted T cell fraction (not recorded which). Source of these receptors: a male donor with ankylosing spondylitis.

This chain connects TRBV11-2 to TRBJ2-7; D possibly uses TRBD1 or TRBD2 (5 bases each). Trimming took off 5 bases at V and 5 bases at J, with 10 bases between the two ends. The CDR3 consists of 12 residues. Per the germline V gene, CDR1 is SGHAT and CDR2 is FQNNGV. The CDR3 loop reads CASSGGGDEQYF. CDR3 coding DNA: TGTGCCAGCAGCGGGGGTGGTGACGAGCAGTACTTC.

The chain uses TRBV7-3 and TRBJ2-3, with D maybe TRBD1 (5 bases). The CDR3 runs to 13 residues. Deletions cut 5 bases from V and 6 bases from J, with 12 bases between. The germline CDR1 and CDR2 sequences are SGHTA and FQGTGA. The CDR3 DNA sequence: TGTGCCAGCAGCCCCTGGGGCCCTGATACGCAGTATTTT. Its translation: CASSPWGPDTQYF. Complete variable domain (other parts from reference TRBV7-3 and TRBJ2-3): GAGVSQTPSNKVTEKGKYVELRCDPISGHTALYWYRQSLGQGPEFLIYFQGTGAADDSGLPNDRFFAVRPEGSVSTLKIQRTERGDSAVYLCASSPWGPDTQYFGPGTRLTVL.

This chain uses TRBV14 with TRBJ2-3; no reliable D call. Trimming removed 4 bases at V and 2 bases at J, with 7 bases between. Germline V gene sequence: CDR1 SGHDN, CDR2 FVKESK. The CDR3 runs to 13 residues. Here the CDR3 DNA reads TGTGCCAGCAGCCCCATACTCACAGATACGCAGTATTTT. The encoded protein is CASSPILTDTQYF. Filled out from reference TRBV14 and TRBJ2-3, the complete variable domain reads EAGVTQFPSHSVIEKGQTVTLRCDPISGHDNLYWYRRVMGKEIKFLLHFVKESKQDESGMPNNRFLAERTGGTYSTLKVQPAELEDSGVYFCASSPILTDTQYFGPGTRLTVL.

The chain is built from TRBV24-1 and TRBJ2-1, with 7 bases aligning to TRBD2. The CDR3 is 13 residues long. Trimming took 6 bases from V and 9 from J; bases not matched to a gene: 7. CDR1 KGHDR and CDR2 SFDVKD come from the germline V gene. The CDR3 reads CATSLFGGTEQFF. The CDR3 bases are TGTGCCACCAGTCTCTTCGGGGGGACTGAGCAGTTCTTC.

The rearrangement uses TRBV20-1 and TRBJ2-1, with D tentatively TRBD1 or TRBD2 (5 bases each). This CDR3 region has 14 residues. V lost 6 bases and J lost 1, with 13 bases in between. Germline CDR1 is DFQATT and CDR2 is SNEGSKA (reference sequence). CDR3 in DNA: TGCAGTGCCACCCCCGGGGCTTCCTACAATGAGCAGTTCTTC. Amino acid sequence: CSATPGASYNEQFF.

This clonotype was observed a handful of times. This sequence joins TRBV7-2 and TRBJ2-2; D not certain. V gave up 3 bases and J gave up 1 base, with 6 bases separating them. The germline CDR1 and CDR2 sequences are SGHTA and FQGNSA. This CDR3 has 14 amino acids. The DNA of the CDR3 is TGTGCCAGCAGCTTCTGGGAGAACACCGGGGAGCTGTTTTTT. Encoded protein: CASSFWENTGELFF.

The CDR3 reads CASSPRGTGRFF. CDR3 in DNA: TGTGCCAGCAGCCCGCGAGGTACAGGAAGGTTCTTC. The rearrangement links TRBV11-2 to TRBJ2-1, with D possibly being TRBD1 (5 bases). The V end was cut by 5 bases, the J end by 15 bases, with 17 bases between. Germline lookup yields CDR1 SGHAT and CDR2 FQNNGV. The CDR3 contains 12 residues.

The chain recombines TRBV14 with TRBJ2-1; 7 positions match TRBD1. Per germline, CDR1 SGHDN and CDR2 FVKESK. The CDR3 loop spans 16 amino acids. Trimming removed 0 bases from V and 2 bases from J; junction bases left unmatched: 4. The CDR3 nucleotides are TGTGCCAGCAGCCAAGATCATGACAGGGCCTACAATGAGCAGTTCTTC. This translates into CASSQDHDRAYNEQFF.

This clonotype was detected ten times or more. This sequence joins TRBV2 and TRBJ1-5; D possibly corresponds to TRBD1 (5 bases). V lost 8 bases, J lost 6 bases, and 11 bases lay in between. This CDR3 contains 12 residues. Germline CDR1 is SNHLY and CDR2 is FYNNEI. CDR3 loop: CASSRVTQPQHF. CDR3 coding DNA: TGTGCCAGCTCCAGGGTAACTCAGCCCCAGCATTTT.

V and J are TRBV24-1 and TRBJ1-5, with D perhaps TRBD1 (5 bases). The CDR3 has 15 amino acids. Germline V gene sequence: CDR1 KGHDR, CDR2 SFDVKD. The V end lost 1 base, the J end lost 5 bases, and 11 bases lay between the germline ends. For the CDR3, the DNA is TGTGCCACCAGTGATTTTTCCTCGGGGGATCAGCCCCAGCATTTT. This encodes CATSDFSSGDQPQHF.

This clonotype was seen only a few times. This rearrangement joins TRBV12-3 or TRBV12-4 to TRBJ2-4; D possibly uses TRBD1 or TRBD2 (6 bases each). Trimming removed 6 bases at V and 6 bases at J, with 18 bases between. CDR3 size: 15 residues. The CDR3 DNA is TGTGCCAGCAGCCGAGGGCGGGACACACTAAACATTCAGTACTTC. Protein product: CASSRGRDTLNIQYF.

The chain recombines TRBV3-1 with TRBJ2-7, with D possibly TRBD2 on 6 matching bases. The CDR3 spans 13 residues. The V end lost 1 base, the J end lost 12 bases, and 16 bases lay between the germline ends. Germline V gene sequence: CDR1 LGHDT, CDR2 YNNKEL (reference sequence). The CDR3 DNA reads TGTGCCAGCAGCCAAGTACTCGCACTAGCTTTGTACTTC. Its translation: CASSQVLALALYF.

J is TRBJ2-1 and V is TRBV13; D is ambiguous. The V and J ends lost 3 bases and 0 bases respectively, with 9 bases between them. The germline CDR1 and CDR2 sequences are PRHDT and FYEKMQ (reference sequence). The CDR3 runs to 15 residues. CDR3 nucleotide sequence: TGTGCCAGCAGCTTTGACCGACGCTCCTACAATGAGCAGTTCTTC. Translated, it gives CASSFDRRSYNEQFF.

The J gene is TRBJ2-3, the V gene TRBV12-3 or TRBV12-4, with D tentatively TRBD2 (6 bases). V was trimmed by 8 bases and J by 2 bases, leaving 14 bases between them. The CDR3 length is 14 residues. The CDR3 reads CASVGSGFTDTQYF. As DNA, the CDR3 is TGTGCCAGCGTCGGTAGCGGTTTCACAGATACGCAGTATTTT.